This T cell receptor beta chain was sequenced during a study of cytomegalovirus exposure and HLA in healthy donors. General study findings and limits: Most TCR sequences were uncommon, yet certain public TCRs appeared in many donors. Both high specificity and high sensitivity reportedly marked the classifier's diagnosis of cytomegalovirus status.

As regards this clone: As yet, its antigen is unknown.

The CDR3 extends over 14 amino acids. Trimming pared 3 bases from V and 7 bases from J, leaving 13 bases between. Germline CDR1 LNHDA, CDR2 SQIVND (reference sequence). Using immunoSEQ multiplex PCR, the repertoire was profiled, and TCRdb retains in-frame clones only, with some absent. Of 150,000 to 200,000 clones in the sample, roughly 89% were seen once. The specimen sequenced was PBMCs. The sequence was obtained from a man aged 18 to 29 in good health and CMV-seropositive. The gene calls are TRBV19 and TRBJ1-5, with D maybe TRBD1 (6 bases). CDR3 nucleotide sequence: TGTGCCAGTAGTATTGGACAGTTAGTACAGCCCCAGCATTTT. It specifies CASSIGQLVQPQHF.